Below are 16 T cell receptor beta chains sequenced from a single sample in a study of cytomegalovirus exposure and HLA in healthy donors. The primer mix had 60 Vbeta and 13 Jbeta primers. Clones were read by immunoSEQ multiplex PCR, and TCRdb kept only the in-frame ones, dropping some. This sample has about 120,000 clones; over 60% occur once, and the top ten carry 2.7%. What was sequenced was PBMCs. These receptors were obtained from a woman aged 40 to 50 in good health and CMV-seropositive.

The rearrangement joins TRBV10-2 to TRBJ2-7, with 9 nucleotides matching TRBD2. The CDR3 sequence is 17 residues long. Germline V gene data show CDR1 as WSHSY and CDR2 as SAAADI. The V gene end was trimmed by 7 bases and the J gene end by 3 bases; junction bases not matched to a gene: 16. Written as DNA, the CDR3 is TGCGCCAGCAACCACCCGGGACTAGCACAGGGGAACTACGAGCAGTACTTC. It specifies CASNHPGLAQGNYEQYF.

The chain couples TRBV7-9 to TRBJ1-1, with 7 bases that match TRBD1. CDR1 is SEHNR and CDR2 is FQNEAQ in the germline V gene (reference sequence). The CDR3 sequence is 15 residues long. J lost 3 bases, V lost 5 bases, and 9 bases had no gene match. CDR3 loop: CASSPLRDSYTEAFF. CDR3 in DNA: TGTGCCAGCAGCCCCCTCCGGGACAGTTACACTGAAGCTTTCTTT.

CDR3 region: CASSLEGGVSPLHF. CDR3 coding DNA: TGTGCCAGCAGCTTGGAAGGGGGCGTCTCACCCCTCCACTTT. This rearrangement joins TRBV5-6 to TRBJ1-6; 7 nucleotides agree with TRBD1. The CDR3 totals 14 residues. The V gene's germline CDR1 is SGHDT and CDR2 YYEEEE. V lost 0 bases to trimming and J lost 10 bases; unmatched junction nucleotides: 4.

The V call is TRBV27, the J call TRBJ1-1; D possibly corresponds to TRBD1 (6 bases). The V gene's germline CDR1 is MNHEY and CDR2 SMNVEV (reference sequence). V lost 2 bases and J 0 bases, leaving 7 bases between the germline ends. This CDR3 contains 14 residues. DNA for the CDR3: TGTGCCAGCAGTTTACAGGGGATGAACACTGAAGCTTTCTTT. Amino acids: CASSLQGMNTEAFF.

V usage is TRBV6-5 and J usage is TRBJ2-5, with unresolved D. There are 13 residues in the CDR3. V lost 7 bases, J lost 2 bases, and 11 bases lay in between. Germline V CDR1 and CDR2: MNHEY, SVGAGI. For the CDR3, the DNA is TGTGCCAGCAAAGATGTCAGACAAGAGACCCAGTACTTC. Amino acids: CASKDVRQETQYF.

This chain links TRBV7-2 with TRBJ2-5; D is perhaps TRBD2 (5 bases). The V end lost 3 bases, the J end lost 0 bases, and 8 bases lay between the germline ends. This CDR3 is built from 14 residues. Looked up from germline, CDR1 is SGHTA and CDR2 is FQGNSA. The CDR3 DNA reads TGTGCCAGCAGCTTCCGGCGGGACCAAGAGACCCAGTACTTC. Protein sequence: CASSFRRDQETQYF.

V and J are TRBV30 and TRBJ1-6; D may be TRBD1 (6 bases). V lost 0 bases to trimming and J lost 11 bases, with 14 bases between them. Germline V gives CDR1 GTSNPN, CDR2 SVGIG (reference sequence). CDR3 length: 14 residues. The CDR3 spells CAWSVMHEGAPLHF. CDR3 DNA: TGTGCCTGGAGTGTAATGCACGAGGGGGCACCCCTCCACTTT.

This chain joins TRBV7-3 and TRBJ2-7; TRBD1 matches at 8 bases. Unmatched junction bases numbered 9, after V lost 3 bases and J lost 5 bases. This CDR3 region has 15 residues. Germline assignment: CDR1 SGHTA and CDR2 FQGTGA. The CDR3 protein is CASSFLLGQGHEQYF. The CDR3 bases are TGTGCCAGCAGCTTCCTCCTTGGACAGGGCCACGAGCAGTACTTC.

The chain uses TRBV4-2 and TRBJ2-3; TRBD2 matches 9 bases. CDR3 length: 15 residues. With 4 bases clipped from V and 4 bases from J, the junction kept 6 bases outside the gene matches. CDR1 and CDR2 (germline): LGHNA, YNFKEQ. CDR3: CASSLAAGGPDTQYF. CDR3 nucleotide sequence: TGTGCCAGCAGCCTAGCAGCGGGGGGACCAGATACGCAGTATTTT.

This sequence joins TRBV30 and TRBJ2-7; D perhaps matches TRBD2 (5 bases). The CDR3 loop spans 11 amino acids. Germline loops: CDR1 GTSNPN, CDR2 SVGIG (reference sequence). Trimming cost V 3 bases and J 4 bases, with 7 bases left between them. CDR3 residues: CAWSTGYEQYF. The CDR3 DNA reads TGTGCCTGGAGCACGGGGTACGAGCAGTACTTC.

This chain links TRBV19 with TRBJ1-4, with 7 bases aligning to TRBD1. CDR1 LNHDA and CDR2 SQIVND come from the germline V gene (reference sequence). The ends lost 3 bases at V and 8 bases at J; junction bases unmatched: 6. This CDR3 is 14 amino acids long. The CDR3 DNA follows: TGTGCCAGTAGTATGGCCGGACAGGCCGAAAAACTGTTTTTT. It translates to CASSMAGQAEKLFF. Drawing the rest from reference TRBV19 and TRBJ1-4, the complete variable domain is DGGITQSPKYLFRKEGQNVTLSCEQNLNHDAMYWYRQDPGQGLRLIYYSQIVNDFQKGDIAEGYSVSREKKESFPLTVTSAQKNPTAFYLCASSMAGQAEKLFFGSGTQLSVL.

The V call is TRBV15, the J call TRBJ2-7; TRBD1 might be the D (6 bases). Germline V gives CDR1 LNHNV, CDR2 YYDKDF (reference sequence). V was shortened by 1 base and J by 5 bases, with 15 bases between the two germline ends. This CDR3 is built from 15 residues. The CDR3 here is CATSRGGRGRDEQYF. DNA of the CDR3: TGTGCCACCAGCAGAGGGGGCAGGGGCCGGGACGAGCAGTACTTC.

The table lists this clone with a few counts. The V gene is TRBV5-5, the J gene TRBJ1-1, with TRBD1 matching over 11 bases. The germline CDR1 and CDR2 sequences are SGHKS and YYEKEE (reference sequence). This CDR3 is 16 amino acids long. V dropped 0 bases and J dropped 1; count of bases not matched to a gene: 2. The CDR3 loop reads CASSLVGTGGNTEAFF. The CDR3 DNA follows: TGTGCCAGCAGCTTGGTCGGGACAGGGGGGAACACTGAAGCTTTCTTT.

In its sample, this clone was seen once. The rearrangement uses TRBV19 and TRBJ1-6; D not certain. CDR1 and CDR2 (germline): LNHDA, SQIVND (reference sequence). V lost 5 bases and J lost 3, with 8 bases in between. The CDR3 is 14 residues long. This CDR3 reads CASSGQIYNSPLHF. The CDR3 region has the DNA TGTGCCAGTAGTGGGCAGATCTATAATTCACCCCTCCACTTT.

Note on this clone: Other nucleotide sequences from this sample produce the same CDR3. J is TRBJ1-1 and V is TRBV4-2; 7 bases fit TRBD1. V shed 0 bases, J shed 0 bases, and the junction held 7 bases outside the gene matches. This CDR3 spans 17 amino acids. Germline assignment: CDR1 LGHNA and CDR2 YNFKEQ. CDR3 amino acids: CASSQDGGTGVNTEAFF. The DNA for the CDR3 is TGTGCCAGCAGCCAAGATGGGGGCACAGGGGTGAACACTGAAGCTTTCTTT.

The genes are TRBV6-1 and TRBJ1-1; tentative D call: TRBD1 (6 bases). CDR1 and CDR2 (germline): MNHNS, SASEGT. V lost 6 bases, J lost 5 bases, and 10 bases lay in between. The CDR3 runs 12 residues. The CDR3 is CASSGTGTEAFF. CDR3 nucleotides: TGTGCCAGCAGCGGTACAGGGACTGAAGCTTTCTTT.